This TCR beta chain originates from a study of blood T cell repertoires in COVID-19. The CDR3 has 15 amino acids. Germline CDR1 is SEHNR and CDR2 is FQNEAQ (reference sequence). V shed 1 base, J shed 4 bases, and the junction held 6 bases outside the gene matches. TCRdb keeps only in-frame clones here, not all; method: immunoSEQ multiplex PCR. In the table there are around 100,000 clones, around 83% of which are singletons. Sequencing input: peripheral blood. The clonotype was recovered from a human donor in a cohort sampled during active COVID-19. The chain joins TRBV7-9 to TRBJ2-5, with 7 bases that match TRBD2. CDR3 protein: CASSLVAGVGETQYF. CDR3 coding DNA: TGTGCCAGCAGCTTAGTTGCGGGAGTAGGAGAGACCCAGTACTTC.